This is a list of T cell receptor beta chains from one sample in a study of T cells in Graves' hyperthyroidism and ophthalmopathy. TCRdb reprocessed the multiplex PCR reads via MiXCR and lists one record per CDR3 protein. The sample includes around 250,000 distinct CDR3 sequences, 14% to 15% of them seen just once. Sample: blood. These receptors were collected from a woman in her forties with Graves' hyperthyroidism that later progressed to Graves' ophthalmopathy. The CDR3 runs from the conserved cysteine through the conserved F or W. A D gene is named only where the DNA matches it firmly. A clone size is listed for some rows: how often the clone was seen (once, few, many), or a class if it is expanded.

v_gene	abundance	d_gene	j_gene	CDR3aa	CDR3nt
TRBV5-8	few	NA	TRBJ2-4	CASSYEGRNIQYF	TGTGCCAGCAGCTACGAGGGAAGAAACATTCAGTACTTC
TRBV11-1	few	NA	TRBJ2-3	CASSLTPGATDTQYF	TGTGCCAGCAGCTTAACCCCAGGGGCTACAGATACGCAGTATTTT
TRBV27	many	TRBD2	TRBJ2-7	CASSRLAGLLSYEQYF	TGTGCCAGCAGTCGACTAGCGGGGCTCCTCTCCTACGAGCAGTACTTC
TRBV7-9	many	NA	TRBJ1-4	CASSPPMEGEKLFF	TGTGCCAGCAGCCCCCCGATGGAAGGGGAAAAACTGTTTTTT
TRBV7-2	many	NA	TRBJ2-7	CASSRPPGEQYF	TGTGCCAGCAGCCGACCCCCTGGAGAGCAGTACTTC
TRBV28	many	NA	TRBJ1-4	CASSRGLGEKLFF	TGTGCCAGCAGTCGGGGCCTGGGGGAAAAACTGTTTTTT
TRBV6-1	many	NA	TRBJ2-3	CASQGGRFADTQYF	TGTGCCTCCCAGGGGGGCAGGTTCGCAGATACGCAGTATTTT
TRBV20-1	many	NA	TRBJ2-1	CSAHGQMSSYNEQFF	TGCAGTGCCCACGGACAGATGAGCTCCTACAATGAGCAGTTCTTC
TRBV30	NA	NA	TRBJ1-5	CAWRPPRGFNQPQHF	TGTGCCTGGAGACCTCCTAGGGGGTTCAATCAGCCCCAGCATTTT
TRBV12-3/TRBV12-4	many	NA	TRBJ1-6	CASSFSGQFNSPLHF	TGTGCCAGCAGTTTTTCCGGGCAGTTTAATTCACCCCTCCACTTT
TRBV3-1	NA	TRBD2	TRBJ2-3	CASRQAGLTDTHYF	TGTGCCAGTAGGCAAGCGGGGCTCACAGATACGCACTATTTT
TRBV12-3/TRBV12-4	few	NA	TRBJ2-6	CASSFSHSGANVLTF	TGTGCCAGCAGTTTTAGCCACTCTGGGGCCAACGTCCTGACTTTC
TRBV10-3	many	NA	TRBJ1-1	CAISALEGSAFF	TGTGCCATCAGTGCCCTAGAGGGATCAGCTTTCTTT
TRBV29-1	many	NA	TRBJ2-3	CSVVPSEPDTQYF	TGCAGCGTTGTCCCCTCTGAGCCAGATACGCAGTATTTT
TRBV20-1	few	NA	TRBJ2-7	CSAEGGYEQYF	TGCAGTGCTGAGGGGGGCTACGAGCAGTACTTC
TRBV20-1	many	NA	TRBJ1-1	CSARSTVNTEAFF	TGCAGTGCTAGATCGACCGTAAACACTGAAGCTTTCTTT
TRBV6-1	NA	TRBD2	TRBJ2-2	CASSEVLAGGPDTGELFF	TGTGCCAGCAGTGAAGTACTAGCGGGAGGGCCAGACACCGGGGAGCTGTTTTTT
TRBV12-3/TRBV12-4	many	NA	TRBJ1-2	CASSFSHSDGYTF	TGTGCCAGCAGTTTTTCTCACTCTGATGGCTACACCTTC
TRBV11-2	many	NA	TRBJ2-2	CASSLGDPGELFF	TGTGCCAGCAGCTTAGGAGACCCCGGGGAGCTGTTTTTT
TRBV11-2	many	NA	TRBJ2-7	CASSLGEGGSYEQYF	TGTGCCAGCAGCTTAGGGGAAGGGGGGTCCTACGAGCAGTACTTC
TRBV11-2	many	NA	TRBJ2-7	CASSPLFSNGSNEQYF	TGTGCCAGCAGCCCTCTTTTCTCTAACGGGAGTAATGAGCAGTACTTC
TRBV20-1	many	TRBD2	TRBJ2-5	CSATPGRGWETQYF	TGCAGTGCTACCCCCGGGAGGGGCTGGGAGACCCAGTACTTC
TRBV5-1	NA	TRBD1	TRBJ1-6	CASSWGDRGRNSPLHF	TGCGCCAGCAGCTGGGGGGACAGGGGGCGTAATTCACCCCTCCACTTT
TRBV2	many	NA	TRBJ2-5	CASTPLAGRETQYF	TGTGCCAGCACCCCCCTGGCAGGACGAGAGACCCAGTACTTC
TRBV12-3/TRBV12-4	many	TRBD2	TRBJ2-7	CASSPGGNEQYF	TGTGCCAGCAGTCCGGGGGGGAACGAGCAGTACTTC
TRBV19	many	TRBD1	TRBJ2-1	CASTRDRAFYNEQFF	TGTGCCAGTACCAGGGACAGGGCTTTCTACAATGAGCAGTTCTTC
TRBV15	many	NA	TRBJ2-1	CATGKDVFSSNEQFF	TGTGCCACCGGGAAGGACGTTTTTTCTTCCAATGAGCAGTTCTTC
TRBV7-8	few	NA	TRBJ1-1	CASSYTTVMNTEAFF	TGTGCCAGCAGCTATACTACAGTTATGAACACTGAAGCTTTCTTT
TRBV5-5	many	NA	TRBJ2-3	CASSTPSTDTQYF	TGTGCCAGCAGCACGCCCAGCACAGATACGCAGTATTTT
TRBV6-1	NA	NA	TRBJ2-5	CASSDRDRQETQYF	TGTGCCAGCAGTGACCGGGACCGACAAGAGACCCAATACTTC
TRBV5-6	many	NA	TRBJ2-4	CASSSPLLTKNIQYF	TGTGCCAGCAGCTCCCCGTTGTTGACAAAAAACATTCAGTACTTC
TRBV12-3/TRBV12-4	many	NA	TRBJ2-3	CASSPLAYSSTDTQYF	TGTGCCAGCAGTCCCCTAGCGTATTCTAGCACAGATACGCAGTATTTT
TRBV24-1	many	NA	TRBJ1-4	CATSAGGLGEKLFF	TGTGCCACCAGTGCCGGCGGGTTGGGGGAAAAACTGTTTTTT
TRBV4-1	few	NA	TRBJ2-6	CASAVGITVSGANVLTF	TGCGCCAGCGCAGTGGGGATCACCGTCTCTGGGGCCAACGTCCTGACTTTC
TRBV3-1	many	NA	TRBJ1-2	CASSQGGYYGYTF	TGTGCCAGCAGCCAAGGGGGATACTATGGCTACACCTTC
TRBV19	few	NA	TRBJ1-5	CATSGELYQPQHF	TGTGCCACCTCCGGGGAGCTTTATCAGCCCCAGCATTTT
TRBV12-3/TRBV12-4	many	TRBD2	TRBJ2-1	CASRGWAGAGNEQFF	TGTGCCAGCAGAGGGTGGGCGGGAGCGGGTAATGAGCAGTTCTTC